This TCR beta chain originates from a study of blood T cell repertoires in COVID-19. Study as a whole: The study drew acute and convalescent COVID-19 samples from the United States, Italy and Spain. The analysed material was cDNA or gDNA that came from T cells, B-cell-depleted T cells, or PBMCs.

V was cut by 2 bases and J by 11 bases, with 19 bases left in between. The CDR3 loop spans 16 amino acids. Germline V gene data show CDR1 as SNHLY and CDR2 as FYNNEI. As processed by the authors: Nucleated cell number was recorded as an estimate derived from reference gene primer amplification. Some clones are missing from TCRdb's copy, which holds only in-frame ones; the method was immunoSEQ multiplex PCR. V and J calls plus clone size are reproduced from that table; the DNA served to infer D and trimming. The sample yields more than 150,000 clones, 90% seen once. Sequencing input: peripheral blood. This rearrangement joins TRBV2 to TRBJ1-6; tentatively, D is TRBD1 (5 bases). The clonotype was recovered from a man aged 50 or older with acute or convalescent COVID-19. CDR3 in amino acids: CASSEFITTQGAPLHF. The DNA for the CDR3 is TGTGCCAGCAGTGAATTCATCACCACCCAAGGGGCACCCCTCCACTTT.